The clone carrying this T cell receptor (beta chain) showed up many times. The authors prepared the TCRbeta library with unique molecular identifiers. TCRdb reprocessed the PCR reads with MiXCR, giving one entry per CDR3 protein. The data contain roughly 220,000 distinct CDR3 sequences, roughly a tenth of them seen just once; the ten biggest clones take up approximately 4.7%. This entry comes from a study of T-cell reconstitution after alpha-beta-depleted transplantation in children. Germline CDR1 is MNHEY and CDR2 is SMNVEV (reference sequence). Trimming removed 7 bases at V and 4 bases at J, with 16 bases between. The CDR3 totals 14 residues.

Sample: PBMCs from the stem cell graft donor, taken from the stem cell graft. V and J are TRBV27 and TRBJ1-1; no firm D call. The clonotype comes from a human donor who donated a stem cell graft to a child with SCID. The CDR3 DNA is TGTGCCAGCAAGAGACAACTCGGCCCCACTGAAGCTTTCTTT. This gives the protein CASKRQLGPTEAFF.